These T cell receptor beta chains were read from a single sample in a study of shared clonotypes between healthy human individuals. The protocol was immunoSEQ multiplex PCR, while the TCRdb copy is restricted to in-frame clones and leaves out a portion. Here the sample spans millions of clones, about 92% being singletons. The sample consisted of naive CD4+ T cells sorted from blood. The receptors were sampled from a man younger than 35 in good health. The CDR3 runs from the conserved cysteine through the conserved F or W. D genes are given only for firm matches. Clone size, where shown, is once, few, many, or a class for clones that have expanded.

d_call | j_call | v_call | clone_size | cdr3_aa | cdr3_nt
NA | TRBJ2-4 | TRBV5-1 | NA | CASSLEGDKNIQYF | TGCGCCAGCAGCTTGGAGGGGGATAAAAACATTCAGTACTTC
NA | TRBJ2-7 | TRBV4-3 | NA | CASSQEDSISYEQYF | TGCGCCAGCAGCCAAGAGGACAGTATCTCCTACGAGCAGTACTTC
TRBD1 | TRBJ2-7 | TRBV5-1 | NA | CASSLRWGQTRAEQYF | TGCGCCAGCAGCTTGAGGTGGGGACAGACGCGAGCCGAGCAGTACTTC
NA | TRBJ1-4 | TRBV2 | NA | CASSNTRSANEKLFF | TGTGCCAGCAGTAATACACGGAGTGCTAATGAAAAACTGTTTTTT
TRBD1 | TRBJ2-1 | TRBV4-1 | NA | CASSPRQGEQFF | TGCGCCAGCAGCCCAAGACAGGGGGAGCAGTTCTTC
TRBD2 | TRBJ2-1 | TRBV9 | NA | CASSTSSGYSYNEQFF | TGTGCCAGCAGCACCTCTAGCGGCTACTCCTACAATGAGCAGTTCTTC
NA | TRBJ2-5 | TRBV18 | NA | CASSRPAAGGQETQYF | TGTGCCAGCTCCCGTCCCGCGGCTGGCGGCCAAGAGACCCAGTACTTC
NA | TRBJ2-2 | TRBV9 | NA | CASSVGIYPGTGELFF | TGTGCCAGCAGCGTAGGAATCTACCCGGGAACCGGGGAGCTGTTTTTT
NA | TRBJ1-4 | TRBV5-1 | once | CASSLAGSATNEKLFF | TGCGCCAGCAGCTTGGCCGGAAGTGCAACTAATGAAAAACTGTTTTTT
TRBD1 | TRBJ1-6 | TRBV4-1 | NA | CASSQGTGGYNSPLHF | TGCGCCAGCAGCCAGGGGACAGGGGGCTATAATTCACCCCTCCACTTT
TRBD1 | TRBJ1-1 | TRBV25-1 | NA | CASSDKTRTGNTEAFF | TGTGCCAGCAGTGACAAGACCCGGACAGGGAACACTGAAGCTTTCTTT
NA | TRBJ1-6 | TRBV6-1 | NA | CATYRANSPLHF | TGTGCCACCTACAGGGCCAATTCACCCCTCCACTTT
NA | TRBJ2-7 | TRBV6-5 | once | CASSYSQEDYSYEQYF | TGTGCCAGCAGTTACTCCCAAGAGGACTACTCCTACGAGCAGTACTTC
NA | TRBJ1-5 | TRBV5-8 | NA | CASSFRTASSNQPQHF | TGTGCCAGCAGCTTTAGGACGGCCTCGAGCAATCAGCCCCAGCATTTT
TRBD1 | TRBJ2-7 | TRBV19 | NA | CASSIGTGVYEQYF | TGTGCCAGTAGTATAGGGACAGGAGTCTACGAGCAGTACTTC
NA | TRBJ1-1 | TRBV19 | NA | CASSIDRDTEAFF | TGTGCCAGTAGTATAGATAGGGACACTGAAGCTTTCTTT
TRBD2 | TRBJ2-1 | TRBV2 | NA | CASSGLANEQFF | TGTGCCAGCAGTGGACTAGCCAATGAGCAGTTCTTC
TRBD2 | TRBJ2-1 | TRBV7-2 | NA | CASSLVGVGLAGAYNEQFF | TGTGCCAGCAGCTTAGTAGGAGTGGGGTTAGCGGGGGCCTACAATGAGCAGTTCTTC
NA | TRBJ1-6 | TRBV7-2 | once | CASSLRQGENSPLHF | TGTGCCAGCAGCTTAAGGCAGGGCGAAAATTCACCCCTCCACTTT
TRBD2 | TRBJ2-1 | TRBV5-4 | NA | CASSLGTSGAYNEQFF | TGTGCCAGCAGCTTGGGGACTAGCGGGGCTTACAATGAGCAGTTCTTC
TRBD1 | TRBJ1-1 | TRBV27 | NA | CASSSWTGLTEAFF | TGTGCCAGCAGTTCGTGGACAGGACTAACTGAAGCTTTCTTT
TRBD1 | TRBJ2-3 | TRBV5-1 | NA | CASSRQGGTDTQYF | TGCGCCAGCAGCCGACAGGGGGGGACAGATACGCAGTATTTT
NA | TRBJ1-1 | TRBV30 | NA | CAWSGSTEAFF | TGTGCCTGGAGTGGTAGCACTGAAGCTTTCTTT
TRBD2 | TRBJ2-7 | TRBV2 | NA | CASTPTPSGTYEQYF | TGTGCCAGCACTCCGACGCCTAGCGGGACCTACGAGCAGTACTTC
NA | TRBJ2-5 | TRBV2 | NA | CASRVQGVQETQYF | TGTGCCAGCAGGGTACAGGGTGTCCAAGAGACCCAGTACTTC
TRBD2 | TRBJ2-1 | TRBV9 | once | CASSARLAGGYNEQFF | TGTGCCAGCAGCGCCAGACTAGCGGGGGGGTACAATGAGCAGTTCTTC
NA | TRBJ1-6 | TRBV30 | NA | CAWSVQRENSPLHF | TGTGCCTGGAGTGTACAACGGGAAAATTCACCCCTCCACTTT
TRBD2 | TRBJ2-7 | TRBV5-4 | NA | CASSSGTSGIHEQYF | TGTGCCAGCAGCTCAGGGACTAGCGGGATACACGAGCAGTACTTC
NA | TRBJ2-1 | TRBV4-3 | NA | CASSQMWVPSSYNEQFF | TGCGCCAGCAGCCAAATGTGGGTTCCGAGCTCCTACAATGAGCAGTTCTTC
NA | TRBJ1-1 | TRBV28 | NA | CASSLSSAGDAEAFF | TGTGCCAGCAGTTTGTCCTCGGCAGGGGACGCCGAAGCTTTCTTT
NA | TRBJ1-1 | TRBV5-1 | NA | CASSRRGDSSDTEAFF | TGCGCCAGCAGTCGCCGGGGAGATTCATCGGACACTGAAGCTTTCTTT
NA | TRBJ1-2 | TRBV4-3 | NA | CASSQDPGIANYGYTF | TGCGCCAGCAGCCAAGACCCCGGTATAGCTAACTATGGCTACACCTTC
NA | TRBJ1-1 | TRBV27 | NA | CATQKNTEAFF | TGTGCCACCCAGAAGAACACTGAAGCTTTCTTT
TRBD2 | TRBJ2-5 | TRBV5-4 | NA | CASSLEFSGKRETQYF | TGTGCCAGCAGCTTGGAGTTTAGCGGGAAGAGAGAGACCCAGTACTTC
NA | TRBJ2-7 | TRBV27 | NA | CASSFVSGGGEYF | TGTGCCAGCAGTTTTGTAAGCGGCGGAGGGGAGTACTTC
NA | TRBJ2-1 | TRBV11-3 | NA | CASSLGEVYNEQFF | TGTGCCAGCAGCTTAGGCGAAGTTTACAATGAGCAGTTCTTC
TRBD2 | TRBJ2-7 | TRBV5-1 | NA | CASSLEGTSGSLYEQYF | TGCGCCAGCAGCTTGGAAGGGACTAGCGGGAGCCTCTACGAGCAGTACTTC
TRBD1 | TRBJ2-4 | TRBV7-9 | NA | CASSPPGQANIQYF | TGTGCCAGCAGCCCCCCCGGACAGGCTAACATTCAGTACTTC
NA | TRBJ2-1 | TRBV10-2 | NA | CASSELGEAWNEQFF | TGCGCCAGCAGTGAATTGGGGGAGGCGTGGAATGAGCAGTTCTTC
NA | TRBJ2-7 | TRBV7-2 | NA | CASSLGARYEQYF | TGTGCCAGCAGCTTAGGGGCCCGATACGAGCAGTACTTC
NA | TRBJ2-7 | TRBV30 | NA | CAWSVGSYEQYF | TGTGCCTGGAGTGTAGGGAGCTACGAGCAGTACTTC
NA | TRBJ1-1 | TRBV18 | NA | CASSPQGPNTEAFF | TGTGCCAGCTCACCACAGGGCCCGAACACTGAAGCTTTCTTT
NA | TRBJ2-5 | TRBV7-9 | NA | CASTRAETQYF | TGTGCCAGCACCAGAGCAGAGACCCAGTACTTC
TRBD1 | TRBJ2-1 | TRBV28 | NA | CASSLDRVPNNEQFF | TGTGCCAGCAGTTTAGACAGGGTACCAAACAATGAGCAGTTCTTC
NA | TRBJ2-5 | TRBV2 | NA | CASSEEMGLQETQYF | TGTGCCAGCAGTGAAGAAATGGGACTTCAAGAGACCCAGTACTTC
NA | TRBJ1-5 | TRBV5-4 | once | CASSMEGNQPQHF | TGTGCCAGCAGCATGGAAGGCAATCAGCCCCAGCATTTT
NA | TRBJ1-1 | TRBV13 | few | CASSLAWGRSTEAFF | TGTGCCAGCAGCTTAGCTTGGGGTAGGAGCACTGAAGCTTTCTTT
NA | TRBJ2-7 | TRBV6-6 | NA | CASTTKGDSYEQYF | TGTGCCAGCACCACAAAGGGAGACTCCTACGAGCAGTACTTC
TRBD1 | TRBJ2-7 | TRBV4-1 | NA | CASSQEDRGLEQYF | TGCGCCAGCAGCCAAGAGGACAGGGGGCTCGAGCAGTACTTC
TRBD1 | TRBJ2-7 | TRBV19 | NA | CASSSSPGQGAFKPGEQYF | TGTGCCAGTAGTTCATCACCGGGACAGGGGGCTTTTAAACCGGGCGAGCAGTACTTC
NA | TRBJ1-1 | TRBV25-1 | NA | CASSETDLRTEAFF | TGTGCCAGCAGTGAAACGGACCTCAGGACTGAAGCTTTCTTT
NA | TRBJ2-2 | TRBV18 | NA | CASSPGSDTGELFF | TGTGCCAGCTCACCTGGAAGTGACACCGGGGAGCTGTTTTTT
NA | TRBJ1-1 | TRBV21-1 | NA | CASRRAGVSITEAFF | TGTGCCAGCAGGCGAGCCGGGGTTTCGATCACTGAAGCTTTCTTT
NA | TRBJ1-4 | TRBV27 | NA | CASSLYRGFNEKLFF | TGTGCCAGCAGTTTATACCGGGGATTTAATGAAAAACTGTTTTTT
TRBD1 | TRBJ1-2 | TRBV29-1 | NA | CSVRKLQGGGYTF | TGCAGCGTTCGGAAACTACAGGGGGGTGGCTACACCTTC
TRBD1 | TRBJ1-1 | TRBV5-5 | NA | CASSLVARGPTEAFF | TGTGCCAGCAGCTTGGTGGCCAGGGGGCCCACTGAAGCTTTCTTT
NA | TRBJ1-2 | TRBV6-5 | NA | CASSYEGRLGYGYTF | TGTGCCAGCAGTTACGAGGGGCGGCTAGGCTATGGCTACACCTTC
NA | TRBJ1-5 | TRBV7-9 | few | CASSLGIGQPQHF | TGTGCCAGCAGCTTGGGGATCGGTCAGCCCCAGCATTTT
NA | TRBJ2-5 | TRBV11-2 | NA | CASSWGTRAKETQYF | TGTGCCAGCAGCTGGGGGACTCGTGCCAAAGAGACCCAGTACTTC